The 16 T cell receptor beta chains listed next were all sequenced from one sample in a study of blood T cell repertoires in COVID-19. TCRdb's copy holds only in-frame clones and misses some; the assay was immunoSEQ multiplex PCR. Among roughly 200,000 clones, 86% were seen once, and the ten largest hold approximately 3%. Sequencing input: PBMCs or T cells enriched from blood (not recorded which). These receptor sequences come from a woman in her forties or fifties in a cohort exposed to, infected with or recovered from COVID-19 (not recorded which).

This chain connects TRBV3-1 (or the pseudogene TRBV3-2) to TRBJ2-5; a possible D gene is TRBD2 (5 bases). The CDR3 consists of 16 residues. Germline V gene data show CDR1 as LGHDT and CDR2 as YNNKEL (reference sequence). With 0 bases removed from V and 4 bases from J, the gap between germline ends came to 15 bases. Written as DNA, the CDR3 is TGTGCCAGCAGCCAAGATCGGGGTATTCGGTTAGAGACCCAGTACTTC. It specifies CASSQDRGIRLETQYF.

The rearrangement joins TRBV29-1 to TRBJ2-1; D unresolved. The CDR3 is 10 residues long. The V gene's germline CDR1 is SQVTM and CDR2 ANQGSEA. V was pared by 6 bases and J by 8 bases, with 8 bases between. The CDR3 region is CSVIADEQFF. The CDR3 DNA sequence: TGCAGCGTCATAGCTGATGAGCAGTTCTTC.

The gene calls are TRBV24-1 and TRBJ2-1; 8 nucleotides match TRBD1. Losses at the gene ends were 5 bases for V and 7 bases for J; bases not matched to a gene: 3. The germline CDR1 and CDR2 sequences are KGHDR and SFDVKD. This CDR3 spans 13 amino acids. The CDR3 nucleotides are TGTGCCACCAGTGGATACAGGGGGAATGAGCAGTTCTTC. Translation gives CATSGYRGNEQFF.

The V and J genes are TRBV24-1 and TRBJ1-1; 7 bases are shared with TRBD1. Looked up from germline, CDR1 is KGHDR and CDR2 is SFDVKD. The CDR3 is 13 amino acids. Losses at the gene ends were 4 bases for V and 5 bases for J; bases not matched to a gene: 3. The CDR3 is CATSDQDRTEAFF. CDR3 DNA: TGTGCCACCAGTGACCAGGACAGGACTGAAGCTTTCTTT.

The V call is TRBV10-3, the J call TRBJ1-2; TRBD1 might be the D (6 bases). Between the trimmed V and J ends, which lost 4 bases and 3 bases, there was a span of 15 bases. This CDR3 has 15 amino acids. Germline CDR1 is ENHRY and CDR2 is SYGVKD. The CDR3: CAISVEGGRDYGYTF. The CDR3 DNA sequence: TGTGCCATCAGTGTCGAGGGGGGGCGCGACTATGGCTACACCTTC.

The chain combines TRBV10-3 with TRBJ2-5; 12 bases are a match to TRBD2. Per the germline V gene, CDR1 is ENHRY and CDR2 is SYGVKD. J lost 1 base, V lost 4 bases, and 7 bases had no gene match. This CDR3 is built from 17 residues. CDR3 residues: CAISGRTSGTPQETQYF. The CDR3 DNA sequence: TGTGCCATCAGTGGGCGGACTAGCGGGACGCCCCAAGAGACCCAGTACTTC.

The chain employs TRBV10-2 and TRBJ2-3; TRBD2 aligns across 10 bases. Germline CDR1 WSHSY, CDR2 SAAADI. Losses at the gene ends were 6 bases for V and 7 bases for J; bases not matched to a gene: 7. The CDR3 has 14 residues. CDR3 sequence reads: CASRTSGGVYTQYF. The CDR3 DNA reads as TGCGCCAGCAGAACAAGCGGGGGGGTTTATACGCAGTATTTT.

V and J are TRBV11-1 and TRBJ2-2; D may be TRBD1 (6 bases). The CDR3 runs to 13 residues. V was trimmed by 10 bases and J by 4 bases, leaving 13 bases between them. The germline V gene has CDR1 SGHAT and CDR2 FQDESV (reference sequence). CDR3 bases: TGTGCCAAATACAGGGAACCCACCGGGGAGCTGTTTTTT. Its protein is CAKYREPTGELFF.

The count of this clone is one. The V gene is TRBV6-5, the J gene TRBJ1-2, with TRBD1 matching 8 bases. The CDR3 is made up of 14 amino acids. From germline, CDR1 is MNHEY and CDR2 SVGAGI. The V and J ends lost 7 bases and 10 bases, in that order; junction bases with no gene match: 14. CDR3 region: CASTPGQGLLDYTF. Written as DNA, the CDR3 is TGTGCCAGCACCCCTGGACAGGGACTCTTGGACTACACCTTC.

The chain carries TRBV4-2 and TRBJ2-7, with D uncertain. Trimming shortened V by 0 bases and J by 7 bases, and 13 bases separated the two germline ends. Germline assignment: CDR1 LGHNA and CDR2 YNFKEQ. The CDR3 contains 14 residues. The CDR3 spells CASSQDPSGLEQYF. The CDR3 bases are TGTGCCAGCAGCCAAGATCCCTCGGGTCTTGAGCAGTACTTC.

This clone has a single count. This chain uses TRBV4-3 with TRBJ2-3; the match to TRBD2 covers 10 bases. The CDR3 runs 17 residues. The V segment lost 4 bases and the J segment 5 bases; nucleotides outside the gene matches: 12. Germline V lookup: CDR1 LGHNA, CDR2 YSLEER. The CDR3 DNA sequence: TGCGCCAGCAGCCCCCATCCTCTAGCGGGGGTTGTAGATACGCAGTATTTT. Protein: CASSPHPLAGVVDTQYF.

In its sample, this clone was seen a few times. The genes are TRBV9 and TRBJ2-5; TRBD1 agrees at 7 bases. CDR3 size: 12 residues. The trim removed 4 bases at V and 9 bases at J, leaving 6 bases unmatched. The germline V gene encodes CDR1 SGDLS and CDR2 YYNGEE. CDR3 coding DNA: TGTGCCAGCAGCCCCCCCCAGGGGGCCCAGTACTTC. Translated, it gives CASSPPQGAQYF.

The chain is built from TRBV7-2 and TRBJ2-7, with D hard to call. From germline, CDR1 is SGHTA and CDR2 FQGNSA. This CDR3 has 13 residues. Trimming shortened V by 5 bases and J by 0 bases, and 8 bases separated the two germline ends. In DNA, the CDR3 is TGTGCCAGCAGCGCAAGAGTCTCCTACGAGCAGTACTTC. As protein: CASSARVSYEQYF.

This clone appeared a single time. The CDR3 spells CASSLRTGWQETQYF. The CDR3 nucleotides read TGTGCCAGCAGTTTACGGACAGGGTGGCAAGAGACCCAGTACTTC. The chain recombines TRBV28 with TRBJ2-5; TRBD1 matches at 8 bases. The CDR3 contains 15 residues. The germline V gene encodes CDR1 MDHEN and CDR2 SYDVKM. Trimming took 2 bases from V and 2 from J; bases not matched to a gene: 4.

V usage is TRBV5-1 and J usage is TRBJ1-5; D gene uncertain. Looked up from germline, CDR1 is SGHRS and CDR2 is YFSETQ. The germline V and J ends were trimmed by 1 base and 0 bases, with 11 bases remaining between them. The CDR3 consists of 16 residues. In DNA form, the CDR3 reads TGCGCCAGCAGCTTGTATGCGCAGGATAGCAATCAGCCCCAGCATTTT. Encoded protein: CASSLYAQDSNQPQHF.

The V and J genes are TRBV5-1 and TRBJ2-5, with a possible D match to TRBD1 (5 bases). The V gene's germline CDR1 is SGHRS and CDR2 YFSETQ. This CDR3 comprises 15 residues. V was trimmed by 3 bases and J by 5 bases, leaving 17 bases between them. The CDR3 DNA reads TGCGCCAGCAGCTCAGGGCATGAAGGTGGGGAGACCCAGTACTTC. Amino acid sequence: CASSSGHEGGETQYF.